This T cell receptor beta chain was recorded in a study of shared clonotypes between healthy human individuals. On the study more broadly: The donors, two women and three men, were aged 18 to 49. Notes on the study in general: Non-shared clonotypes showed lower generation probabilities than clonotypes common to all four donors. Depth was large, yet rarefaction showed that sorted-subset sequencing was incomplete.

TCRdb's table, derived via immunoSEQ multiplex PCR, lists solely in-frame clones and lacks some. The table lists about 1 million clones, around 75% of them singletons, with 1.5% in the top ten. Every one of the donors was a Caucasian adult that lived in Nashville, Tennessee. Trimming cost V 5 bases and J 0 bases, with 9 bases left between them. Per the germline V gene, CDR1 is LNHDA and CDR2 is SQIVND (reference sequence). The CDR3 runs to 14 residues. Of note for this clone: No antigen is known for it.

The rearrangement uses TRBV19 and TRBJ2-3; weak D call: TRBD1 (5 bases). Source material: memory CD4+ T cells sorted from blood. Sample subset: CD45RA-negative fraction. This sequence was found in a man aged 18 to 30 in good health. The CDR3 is CASSQQASTDTQYF. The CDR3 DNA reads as TGTGCCAGTAGTCAACAGGCAAGCACAGATACGCAGTATTTT.